Listed below are T cell receptor beta chains from one sample, sequenced in a study of T-cell memory formation after mild COVID-19. TCRdb re-analysed the 5' RACE reads in MiXCR, keeping a single row per CDR3 protein. The top ten hold roughly a fifth of the sample, which has about 410,000 distinct CDR3 sequences, more than 15% seen once. The material sequenced was PBMCs or a T cell subset sorted from them (not recorded which). The receptors originated from a man in his late teens or twenties who had mild COVID-19 (a few samples of this study predate the infection). Cell type and time point are not known. Both conserved end residues are part of each CDR3. Fields, in order: clone size, D gene, V gene, J gene, CDR3 DNA, CDR3 protein. D genes are given only for firm matches. Not all rows give a size; the values are once, few, many and, for expanded clones, a class.

>-|TRBD1|TRBV20-1|TRBJ1-5
TGCAGTGCGTGGACAGGGGACCGCCGAGATCAGCCCCAGCATTTT
CSAWTGDRRDQPQHF
>many|-|TRBV5-1|TRBJ1-1
TGCGCCAGCAGCCCGGTAGGGCGGACCTACACTGAAGCTTTCTTT
CASSPVGRTYTEAFF
>few|TRBD1|TRBV6-1|TRBJ1-5
TGTGCCAGCAGTGGGGGACAGGGGTACAATCAGCCCCAGCATTTT
CASSGGQGYNQPQHF
>-|-|TRBV7-9|TRBJ1-5
TGTGCCAGCAGCCGAGGGGCGGCGGGCAATCAGCCCCAGCATTTT
CASSRGAAGNQPQHF
>-|-|TRBV6-2/TRBV6-3|TRBJ2-2
TGTGCCAGCAGCTGGGGACGGCGCTCCGGGGAGCTGTTTTTT
CASSWGRRSGELFF
>-|-|TRBV7-9|TRBJ1-4
TGTGCCAGCAGCACAGCTGGACAGCCCTGGTCGGAAAAACTGTTTTTT
CASSTAGQPWSEKLFF
>few|TRBD1|TRBV7-2|TRBJ1-2
TGTGCCAGCAGCGCACAGGGGTCCTCTCAACGCTACACCTTC
CASSAQGSSQRYTF
>-|TRBD2|TRBV28|TRBJ2-5
TGTGCCAGCAACGGACTAGGCAAAGAGACCCAGTACTTC
CASNGLGKETQYF
>few|-|TRBV29-1|TRBJ2-5
TGCAGCGTTGCCCCTAGAGAGCCAGAGACCCAGTACTTC
CSVAPREPETQYF
>few|TRBD1|TRBV7-9|TRBJ1-5
TGTGCCAGGTCAGTTGGGACAGTTCATCAGCCCCAGCATTTT
CARSVGTVHQPQHF
>few|-|TRBV12-3/TRBV12-4|TRBJ1-1
TGTGCCAGCAGTAGGAAGGACGGAGATAATGAAGCTTTCTTT
CASSRKDGDNEAFF
>-|-|TRBV6-4|TRBJ2-1
TGTGCCAGCAGTGACGGAACATCGGCCTACAATGAGCAGTTCTTC
CASSDGTSAYNEQFF
>-|TRBD2|TRBV15|TRBJ2-1
TGTGCCACCGGGTCGGGGGGGCTCAATGAGCAGTTCTTC
CATGSGGLNEQFF
>many|-|TRBV6-6|TRBJ2-1
TGTGCCAGCTCCCCCCAGAGCTCCTACAATGAGCAGTTCTTC
CASSPQSSYNEQFF
>many|TRBD1|TRBV3-1|TRBJ1-3
TGTGCCAGCAGCCCGGGACAGGGAAACACCATATATTTT
CASSPGQGNTIYF
>few|TRBD1|TRBV5-1|TRBJ1-4
TGCGCCAGCAGCCTCTCGACAGGGGCAAATGAAAAACTGTTTTTT
CASSLSTGANEKLFF
>few|TRBD2|TRBV7-2|TRBJ2-1
TGTGCCAGCAGCTTAGTTGGTCTAGCGGGGCACGGTGAGCAGTTCTTC
CASSLVGLAGHGEQFF
>-|TRBD1|TRBV5-1|TRBJ1-2
TGCGCCAGCAGCTTGGAGGGGACAGGGCTCTATGGCTACACCTTC
CASSLEGTGLYGYTF
>-|-|TRBV27|TRBJ1-6
TGTGCCAGCAAAAACTTATTGACAGACTATAATTCACCCCTCCACTTT
CASKNLLTDYNSPLHF
>-|-|TRBV4-3|TRBJ1-1
TGCGCCAGCAGCCCGCATCTAACCGGGACACTTGTCGATACTGAAGCTTTCTTT
CASSPHLTGTLVDTEAFF
>-|-|TRBV2|TRBJ1-1
TGTGCCAGCAGTCAAACTACGAACACTGAAGCTTTCTTT
CASSQTTNTEAFF
>few|-|TRBV11-2|TRBJ2-2
TGTGCCAGCAGCTTAGTTCCAGCGCGCGGGGAGCTGTTTTTT
CASSLVPARGELFF
>-|-|TRBV19|TRBJ2-3
TGTGCCAGTGCAAAGGGCAGCACAGATACGCAGTATTTT
CASAKGSTDTQYF
>-|TRBD2|TRBV7-6|TRBJ2-3
TGTGCCAGCAGCTCCTGGACTAGCGAGGCAGATACGCAGTATTTT
CASSSWTSEADTQYF
>-|TRBD1|TRBV4-3|TRBJ2-2
TGCGCCAGCAGCCCAGATGCCCTTCAGGGGGTGGTGGGGAAGAGTTTGGAGCTGTTTTTT
CASSPDALQGVVGKSLELFF
>-|-|TRBV7-3|TRBJ2-1
TGTGCCAGCAGCTTCTTCGGCGGGGGCCTTACAATGAATGAGCAGTTCTTC
CASSFFGGGLTMNEQFF
>few|-|TRBV12-5|TRBJ1-2
TGTGCTAGTGGTTTTTCAGGCTATGGCTACACCTTC
CASGFSGYGYTF
>-|-|TRBV20-1|TRBJ1-1
TGCAGTGCCCGAGGGGGAATTGCGAACACTGAAGCTTTCTTT
CSARGGIANTEAFF
>-|TRBD1|TRBV9|TRBJ1-6
TGTGCCAGCAGCGTAAGGACAGGAGGATCACCCCTCCACTTT
CASSVRTGGSPLHF
>many|TRBD2|TRBV3-1|TRBJ2-5
TGTGCCAGCAGCCAAGATCGGGGGGGGACCCAGTACTTC
CASSQDRGGTQYF
>-|-|TRBV20-1|TRBJ1-1
TGCAGTGCTAGGGGGGTCACTGAAGCTTTCTTT
CSARGVTEAFF
>-|-|TRBV29-1|TRBJ1-2
TGCAGCGTGCCAGGGCATCCCTATGGCTACACCTTC
CSVPGHPYGYTF
>few|-|TRBV21-1|TRBJ2-3
TGTGCCAGCAGCAAGTTGACAGGGGATAAGGGCACAGATACGCAGTATTTT
CASSKLTGDKGTDTQYF
>few|-|TRBV6-6|TRBJ2-1
TGTGCCAGCAATCCGACAGGTGGGGATGAGCAGTTCTTC
CASNPTGGDEQFF
>many|TRBD2|TRBV11-3|TRBJ2-1
TGTGCCAGCAGCCGAGCGGGGGGCCACTCCTACAATGAGCAGTTCTTC
CASSRAGGHSYNEQFF
>-|-|TRBV5-1|TRBJ1-4
TGCGCCAGCACCGTACGGTCCCGGAATGAAAAACTGTTTTTT
CASTVRSRNEKLFF
>-|-|TRBV2|TRBJ2-1
TGTGCCAGCTACCCCTCTGAGTGGTCGAATGAGCAGTTCTTC
CASYPSEWSNEQFF
>-|-|TRBV29-1|TRBJ2-5
TGCAGCGTCCGGGCAGGGCTAGCTGCGGGAGAGACCCAGTACTTC
CSVRAGLAAGETQYF
>-|TRBD2|TRBV7-3|TRBJ2-3
TGTGCCAGCAGCATTAGCGGGGACAGCACAGATACGCAGTATTTT
CASSISGDSTDTQYF
>many|-|TRBV20-1|TRBJ2-2
TGCAGTGCAACCGGGACGAGGAACACCGGGGAGCTGTTTTTT
CSATGTRNTGELFF
>-|TRBD2|TRBV7-9|TRBJ2-5
TGTGCCAGCAGCTTATCGGGACTAGCGGGTGAGACCCAGTACTTC
CASSLSGLAGETQYF
>-|-|TRBV5-1|TRBJ1-2
TGCGCCAGCAGCTTCCAACAGGGATATGGCTACACCTTC
CASSFQQGYGYTF
>few|-|TRBV7-2|TRBJ1-2
TGTGCCAGCAGCTTCTGGGCAGACCATGGCTACACCTTC
CASSFWADHGYTF